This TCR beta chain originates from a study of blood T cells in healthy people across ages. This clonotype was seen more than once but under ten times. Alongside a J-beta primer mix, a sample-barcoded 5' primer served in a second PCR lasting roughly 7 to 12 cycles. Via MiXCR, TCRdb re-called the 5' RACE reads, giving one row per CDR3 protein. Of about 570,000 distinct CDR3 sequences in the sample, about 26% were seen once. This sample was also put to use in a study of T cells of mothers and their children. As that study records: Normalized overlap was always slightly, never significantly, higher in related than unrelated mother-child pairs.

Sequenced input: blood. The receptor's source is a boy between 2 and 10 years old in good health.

CDR3 residues: CAIKTSGSYEQYF. The CDR3 DNA follows: TGTGCCATTAAGACTAGCGGATCCTACGAGCAGTACTTC. The rearrangement joins TRBV28 to TRBJ2-5; TRBD2 agrees at 9 bases. The J call may be mistaken, given a closer DNA end match to TRBJ2-7. Germline CDR1 and CDR2: MDHEN and SYDVKM. The CDR3 is 13 amino acids.